This entry lists 2 T cell receptor beta chains sequenced from one sample in a study of regulatory T cells in long-lasting Graves disease. Through Arm-PCR of CDR3 regions and iRepertoire HTBI primers, TCR beta libraries were built. TCRdb used MiXCR to reprocess the multiplex PCR reads, holding one entry per CDR3 protein. The sample lists 400,000 to 500,000 distinct CDR3 sequences; about 15% were seen once. Time point given: newly diagnosed GD, antithyroid drugs for less than 3 months. PBMC RNA was the source of the TCR library. A further study also used this sample, focusing on T cells in Graves' hyperthyroidism and ophthalmopathy.

The sequencing here drew on peripheral blood mononuclear cells (PBMCs), taken at new diagnosis, from a patient treated with antithyroid drugs. The receptors derive from a middle-aged woman with Graves disease.

Concerning this clonotype: Compared with germline, one end of the junction differs, possibly owing to a read error. The rearrangement joins TRBV10-2 to TRBJ2-2, with D maybe TRBD1 (5 bases). CDR3 size: 13 residues. Per germline, CDR1 WSHSY and CDR2 SAAADI. Written as DNA, the CDR3 is TGCACCAGCAGCGTTTACAGGTCCGGGGAGCTGTTTTTT. It encodes CTSSVYRSGELFF.

This clonotype was seen many times. The CDR3 spells CASSFGASGGYEQYF. The CDR3 nucleotides are TGTGCCAGCAGCTTTGGCGCGAGCGGGGGCTACGAGCAGTACTTC. The chain combines TRBV5-8 with TRBJ2-7, with 8 bases aligning to TRBD2. V lost 2 bases to trimming and J lost 3 bases; unmatched junction nucleotides: 7. CDR3 length: 15 amino acids. Germline CDR1 SGHTS, CDR2 YDEGEE. The full variable domain, rest sourced from reference TRBV5-8 and TRBJ2-7, is EAGVTQSPTHLIKTRGQQATLRCSPISGHTSVYWYQQALGLGLQFLLWYDEGEERNRGNFPPRFSGRQFPNYSSELNVNALELEDSALYLCASSFGASGGYEQYFGPGTRLTVT.